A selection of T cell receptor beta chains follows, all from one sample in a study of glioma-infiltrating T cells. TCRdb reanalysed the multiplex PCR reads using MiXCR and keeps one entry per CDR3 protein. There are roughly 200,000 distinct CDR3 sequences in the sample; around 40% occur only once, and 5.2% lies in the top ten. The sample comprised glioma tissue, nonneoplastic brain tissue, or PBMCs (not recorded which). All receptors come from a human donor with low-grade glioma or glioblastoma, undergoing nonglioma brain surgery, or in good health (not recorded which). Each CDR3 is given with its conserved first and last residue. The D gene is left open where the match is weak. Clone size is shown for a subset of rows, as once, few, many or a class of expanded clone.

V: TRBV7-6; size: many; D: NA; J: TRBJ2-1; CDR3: CASSSNLASEQFF; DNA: TGTGCCAGCAGCTCAAATCTAGCGTCTGAGCAGTTCTTC
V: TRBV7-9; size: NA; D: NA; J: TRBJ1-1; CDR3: CARSPYGGVTEAFF; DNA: TGTGCCAGAAGCCCCTATGGTGGGGTCACTGAAGCTTTCTTT
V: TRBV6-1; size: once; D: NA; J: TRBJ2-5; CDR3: CASRGRGETQYF; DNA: TGTGCCAGCAGAGGCCGGGGAGAGACCCAGTACTTC
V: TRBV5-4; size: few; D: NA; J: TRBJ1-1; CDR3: CASSSPPYYTEAFF; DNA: TGTGCCAGCAGCTCCCCGCCCTACTACACTGAAGCTTTCTTT
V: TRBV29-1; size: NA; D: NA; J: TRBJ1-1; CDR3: CSVQSRATQAFF; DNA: TGCAGCGTCCAGTCCCGGGCCACTCAAGCTTTCTTT
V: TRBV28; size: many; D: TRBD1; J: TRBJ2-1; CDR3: CASQPPGQGVHEQFF; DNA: TGTGCCAGCCAACCCCCGGGACAGGGAGTCCATGAGCAGTTCTTC
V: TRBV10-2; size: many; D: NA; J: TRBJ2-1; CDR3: CASSESGVSVF; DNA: TGCGCCAGCAGTGAGTCCGGGGTGTCGGTCTTC
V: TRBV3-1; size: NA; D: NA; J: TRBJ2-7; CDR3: CSSSRSGSYEQYF; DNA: TGTTCCAGCAGCCGGAGCGGCTCCTACGAGCAGTACTTC
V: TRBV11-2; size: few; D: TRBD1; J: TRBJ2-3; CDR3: CASSLVTGGGDTQYF; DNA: TGTGCCAGCAGCTTAGTGACAGGGGGAGGTGATACGCAGTATTTT
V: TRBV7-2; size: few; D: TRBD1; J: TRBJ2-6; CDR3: CASSLDRGRNPGANVLTF; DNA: TGTGCCAGCAGCTTAGACAGGGGTAGGAATCCTGGGGCCAACGTCCTGACTTTC
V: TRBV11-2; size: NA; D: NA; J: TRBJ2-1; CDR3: CASSLGGVHNEQFF; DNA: TGTGCCAGCAGCTTAGGTGGGGTACACAATGAGCAGTTCTTC
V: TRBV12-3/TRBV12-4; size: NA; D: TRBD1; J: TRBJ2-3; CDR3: CASSSPGTGDADTQYF; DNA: TGTGCCAGCAGTAGCCCCGGGACAGGGGACGCAGATACGCAGTATTTT
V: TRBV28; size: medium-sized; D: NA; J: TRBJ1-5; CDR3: CASTPAGTISNQPQHF; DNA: TGTGCCAGCACTCCAGCCGGGACCATTAGCAATCAGCCCCAGCATTTT
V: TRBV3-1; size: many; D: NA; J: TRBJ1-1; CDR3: CASSPPQNTEAFF; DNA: TGTGCCAGCAGCCCCCCCCAGAACACTGAAGCTTTCTTT
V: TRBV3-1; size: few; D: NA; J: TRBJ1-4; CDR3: CASSRTDEKLFF; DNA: TGTGCCAGCAGCCGGACGGACGAAAAACTGTTTTTT
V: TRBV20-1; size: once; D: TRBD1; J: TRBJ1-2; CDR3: CSARDMGQVSKYGYTF; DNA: TGCAGCGCTAGAGATATGGGACAGGTCTCTAAGTATGGCTACACCTTC
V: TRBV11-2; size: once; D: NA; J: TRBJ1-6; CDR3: CASSFLSVRQTNSPLHF; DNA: TGTGCCAGCAGCTTCCTCAGCGTACGCCAGACTAATTCACCCCTCCACTTT
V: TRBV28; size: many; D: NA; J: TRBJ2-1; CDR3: CASTRENEQFF; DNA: TGTGCCAGCACTCGGGAGAATGAGCAGTTCTTC
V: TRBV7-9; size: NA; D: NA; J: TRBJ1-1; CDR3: CASSIVGFNTEVFF; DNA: TGTGCCAGCAGCATTGTCGGGTTCAACACTGAAGTTTTCTTT
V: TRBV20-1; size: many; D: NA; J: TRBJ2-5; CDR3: CSARDQQGTVETQYF; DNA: TGCAGTGCTAGAGACCAGCAGGGGACCGTTGAGACCCAGTACTTC
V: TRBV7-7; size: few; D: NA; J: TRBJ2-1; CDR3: CASSKGLTNEQFF; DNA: TGTGCCAGCAGCAAAGGACTAACTAATGAGCAGTTCTTC
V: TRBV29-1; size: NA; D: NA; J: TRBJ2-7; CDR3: CGVGSSYEQYF; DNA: TGCGGCGTGGGTAGTAGTTACGAGCAGTACTTC
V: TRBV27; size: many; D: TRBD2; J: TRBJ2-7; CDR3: CASSLTSGLREQYF; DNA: TGTGCCAGCAGTTTGACTAGCGGGCTTCGGGAGCAGTACTTC
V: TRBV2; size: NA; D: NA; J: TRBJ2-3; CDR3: CASSFKRRGHTDTQYF; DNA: TGTGCCAGCAGTTTTAAGAGGCGGGGCCACACAGATACGCAGTATTTT
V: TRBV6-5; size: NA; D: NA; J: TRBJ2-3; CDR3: CASSSRGRNLDTQYF; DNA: TGTGCCAGCAGTTCTAGAGGGAGGAACTTAGATACGCAGTATTTT
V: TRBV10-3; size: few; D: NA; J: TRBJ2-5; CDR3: CAISWTAQETQYF; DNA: TGTGCCATCAGCTGGACAGCACAAGAGACCCAGTACTTC
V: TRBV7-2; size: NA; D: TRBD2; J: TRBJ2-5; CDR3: CASSLGSGSTETQYF; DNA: TGTGCCAGCAGCTTAGGTAGCGGGAGTACAGAGACCCAGTACTTC
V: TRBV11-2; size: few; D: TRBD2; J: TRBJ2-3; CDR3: CASSLSSGRADTQYF; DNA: TGTGCCAGCAGCTTAAGTAGCGGGAGGGCAGATACGCAGTATTTT
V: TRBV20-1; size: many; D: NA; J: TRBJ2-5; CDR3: CSGWAQETQYF; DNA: TGCAGCGGTTGGGCCCAAGAGACCCAGTACTTC
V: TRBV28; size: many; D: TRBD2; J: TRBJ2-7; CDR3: CASSFGTSDLSYEQYF; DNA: TGTGCCAGCAGTTTCGGGACTAGCGACCTCTCCTACGAGCAGTACTTC
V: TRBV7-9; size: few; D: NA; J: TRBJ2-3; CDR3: CASSFIQGGGDTQYF; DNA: TGTGCCAGCAGCTTTATTCAGGGAGGGGGAGATACGCAGTATTTT
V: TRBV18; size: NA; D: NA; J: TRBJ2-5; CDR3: CASSLSFEMQETQYF; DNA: TGTGCCAGCTCCCTGAGTTTCGAAATGCAAGAGACCCAGTACTTC
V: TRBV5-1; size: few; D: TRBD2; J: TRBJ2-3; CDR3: CASSWGLAEDTQYF; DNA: TGCGCCAGCAGCTGGGGACTAGCAGAAGATACGCAGTATTTT
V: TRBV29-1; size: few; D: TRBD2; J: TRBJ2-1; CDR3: CSDPGLAGCYNEQFF; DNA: TGCAGCGATCCCGGACTAGCGGGATGCTACAATGAGCAGTTCTTC
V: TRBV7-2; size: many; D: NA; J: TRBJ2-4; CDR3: CASSLYSGNIQYF; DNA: TGTGCCAGCAGCTTATATTCAGGGAACATTCAGTACTTC
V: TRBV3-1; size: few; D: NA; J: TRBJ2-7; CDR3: CASSQEGTVSEQYF; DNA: TGTGCCAGCAGCCAAGAAGGTACGGTTTCCGAGCAGTACTTC
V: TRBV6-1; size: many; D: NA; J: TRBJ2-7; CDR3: CASRDGRYEQYF; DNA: TGTGCCAGCCGGGACGGGCGGTACGAGCAGTACTTC
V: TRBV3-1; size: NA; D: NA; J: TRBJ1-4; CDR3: CASSQRPGEGEKLFF; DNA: TGTGCCAGCAGCCAACGCCCGGGGGAGGGTGAAAAACTGTTTTTT
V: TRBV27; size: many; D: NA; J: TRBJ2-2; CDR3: CASRKLTANTGELFF; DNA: TGTGCCAGCAGGAAGTTGACAGCGAACACCGGGGAGCTGTTTTTT
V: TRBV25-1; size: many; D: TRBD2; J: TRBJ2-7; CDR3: CAGCWAGGPEQYF; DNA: TGTGCCGGGTGTTGGGCGGGAGGGCCGGAGCAGTACTTC
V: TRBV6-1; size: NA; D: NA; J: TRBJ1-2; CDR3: CASSLNAVLKYGYTF; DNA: TGTGCCAGCAGCCTTAATGCCGTGCTCAAGTATGGCTACACCTTC
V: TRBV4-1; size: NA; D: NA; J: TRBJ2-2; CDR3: CASSAAHANTGELFF; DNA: TGCGCCAGCAGCGCCGCACACGCGAACACCGGGGAGCTGTTTTTT
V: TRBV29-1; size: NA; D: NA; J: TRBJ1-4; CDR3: CSVAVGTAGEKLFF; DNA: TGCAGCGTTGCGGTGGGGACGGCGGGTGAAAAACTGTTTTTT
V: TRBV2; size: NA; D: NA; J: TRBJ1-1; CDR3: CASSDRMCNTEAFF; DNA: TGTGCCAGCAGTGACCGGATGTGTAACACTGAAGCTTTCTTT
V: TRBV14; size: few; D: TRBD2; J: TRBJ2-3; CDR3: CASSQEMTSGSFTDTQYF; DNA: TGTGCCAGCAGCCAAGAAATGACTAGCGGGAGTTTCACAGATACGCAGTATTTT
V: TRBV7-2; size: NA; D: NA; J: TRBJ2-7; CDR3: CASSLLGRSAYEQYF; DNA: TGTGCCAGCAGCCTTTTAGGGAGGTCAGCCTACGAGCAGTACTTC
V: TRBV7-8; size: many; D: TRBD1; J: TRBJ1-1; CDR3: CASTRDRGVRGGTEAFF; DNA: TGTGCCAGCACCCGGGACAGGGGGGTCCGAGGCGGCACTGAAGCTTTCTTT
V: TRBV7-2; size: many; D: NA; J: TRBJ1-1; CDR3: CASSVRTLEAFF; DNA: TGTGCCAGCAGCGTCCGGACGCTTGAAGCTTTCTTT
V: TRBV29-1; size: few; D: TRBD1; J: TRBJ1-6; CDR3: CSVGTGGYNSPLHF; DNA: TGCAGCGTGGGGACAGGGGGCTATAATTCACCCCTCCACTTT
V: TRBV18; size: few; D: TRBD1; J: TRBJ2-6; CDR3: CASSGQGVGANVLTF; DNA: TGTGCCAGCTCCGGACAGGGGGTTGGGGCCAACGTCCTGACTTTC